This TCR beta chain was retrieved from a study of Graves' ophthalmopathy and Graves' hyperthyroidism. PBMCs were obtained from roughly 9 ml of fresh peripheral blood. The authors amplified TCR beta CDR3 regions, and they did so from RNA transcripts for repertoire sequencing. Amplification began with first-round RT-PCR using HTBI primers, then second-round multiplex PCR was performed. Each CDR3 protein is one row after TCRdb ran MiXCR on the multiplex PCR reads. The sample lists 260,000 or so distinct CDR3 sequences; about 47% were seen once. The germline gives CDR1 MGHRA, CDR2 YSYEKL. V lost 0 bases to trimming and J lost 5 bases, with 10 bases between them. There are 15 residues in the CDR3.

Sequencing was performed on peripheral blood. The rearrangement uses TRBV4-1 and TRBJ1-4, with D unclear. This clonotype was obtained from an adult man with Graves' ophthalmopathy. CDR3 coding DNA: TGCGCCAGCAGCCAAGAAGGTGGCCTAAATGAAAAACTGTTTTTT. Protein: CASSQEGGLNEKLFF.